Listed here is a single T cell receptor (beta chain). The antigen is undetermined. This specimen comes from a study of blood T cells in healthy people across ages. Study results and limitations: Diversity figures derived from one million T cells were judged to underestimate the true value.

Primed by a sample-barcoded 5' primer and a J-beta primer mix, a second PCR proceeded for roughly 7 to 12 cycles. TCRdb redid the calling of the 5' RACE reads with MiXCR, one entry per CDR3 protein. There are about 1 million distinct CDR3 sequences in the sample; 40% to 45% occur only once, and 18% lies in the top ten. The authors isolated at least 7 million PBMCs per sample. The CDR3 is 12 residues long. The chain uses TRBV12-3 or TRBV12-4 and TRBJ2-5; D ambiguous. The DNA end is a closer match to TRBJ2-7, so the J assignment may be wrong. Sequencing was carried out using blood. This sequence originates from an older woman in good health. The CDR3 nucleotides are TGTGCCAGCAGTTTGACCCACACCGAGCAGTACTTC. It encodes CASSLTHTEQYF.